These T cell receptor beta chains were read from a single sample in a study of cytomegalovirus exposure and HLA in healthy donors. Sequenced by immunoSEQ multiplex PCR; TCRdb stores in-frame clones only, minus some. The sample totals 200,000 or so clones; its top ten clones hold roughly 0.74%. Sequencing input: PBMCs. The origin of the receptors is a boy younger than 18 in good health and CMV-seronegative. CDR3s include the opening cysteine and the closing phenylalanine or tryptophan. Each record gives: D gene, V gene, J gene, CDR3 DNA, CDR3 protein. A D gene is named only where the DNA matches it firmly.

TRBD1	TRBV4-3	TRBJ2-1	TGCGCCAGCAGCCTCCAGGGGACCGACAGGGGGCTCAATGAGCAGTTCTTC	CASSLQGTDRGLNEQFF
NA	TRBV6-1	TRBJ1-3	TGTGCCAGCAGTGAAGAGGGGGTTTGGAGTGGAAACACCATATATTTT	CASSEEGVWSGNTIYF
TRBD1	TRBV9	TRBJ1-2	TGTGCCAGCAGCCAGACAGGGGGCCAAGTACCTAACTATGGCTACACCTTC	CASSQTGGQVPNYGYTF
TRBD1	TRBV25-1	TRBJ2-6	TGTGCCAGCAGTTTGACAGGGACCGGGGCCAACGTCCTGACTTTC	CASSLTGTGANVLTF
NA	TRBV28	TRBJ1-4	TGTGCCAGCTTCCACGGTGCAACTAATGAAAAACTGTTTTTT	CASFHGATNEKLFF
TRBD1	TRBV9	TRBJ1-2	TGTGCCAGCAGCGTAGGGGGACAGGGTTCCGGCTACACCTTC	CASSVGGQGSGYTF
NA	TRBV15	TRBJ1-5	TGTGCCACCAGCAGAGAGACAGTTGGGAATCAGCCCCAGCATTTT	CATSRETVGNQPQHF
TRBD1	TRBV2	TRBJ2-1	TGTGCCAGCAGTGTACAGGGGGCCTACAATGAGCAGTTCTTC	CASSVQGAYNEQFF
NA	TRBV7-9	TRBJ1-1	TGTGCCAGCAGCCTAACTTTACAGAATCCGAACACTGAAGCTTTCTTT	CASSLTLQNPNTEAFF
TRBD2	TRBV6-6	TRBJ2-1	TGTGCCTGCTCCGGGACTAGCGGATACAATGAGCAGTTCTTC	CACSGTSGYNEQFF
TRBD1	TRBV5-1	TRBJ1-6	TGCGCCAGCAGCGAGCACAGGGGAAGTAATTCACCCCTCCACTTT	CASSEHRGSNSPLHF
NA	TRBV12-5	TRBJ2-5	TGTGCTAGTGGTTTGGTACTCGGAGAGACCCAGTACTTC	CASGLVLGETQYF
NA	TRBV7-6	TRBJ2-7	TGTGCCAGCAGCTTAGCGAGGGCCAGCTCCTACGAGCAGTACTTC	CASSLARASSYEQYF
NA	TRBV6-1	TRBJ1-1	TGTGCCAGCAGTGACGCGCGAGGTCTCGGCACTGAAGCTTTCTTT	CASSDARGLGTEAFF
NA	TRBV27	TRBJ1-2	TGTGCCAGCAGTTTCGGGGGGGGCGCGGATGGCTACACCTTC	CASSFGGGADGYTF
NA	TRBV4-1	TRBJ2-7	TGCGCCAGCAGCCAAGATGAGCCGCGGGACGAGCAGTACTTC	CASSQDEPRDEQYF
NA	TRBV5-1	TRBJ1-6	TGCGCCAGCAGCTCCGAACGTAGTTCACCCCTCCACTTT	CASSSERSSPLHF
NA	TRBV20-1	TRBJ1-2	TGCAGTGCTTGGCAGGGCTATGGCTACACCTTC	CSAWQGYGYTF
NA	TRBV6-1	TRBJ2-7	TGTGCCAGCAGTCCCAGGGGTCGGTACGAGCAGTACTTC	CASSPRGRYEQYF
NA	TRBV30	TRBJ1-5	TGTGCCTGCCAACAGGTCTCCGGGCCCCAGCATTTT	CACQQVSGPQHF